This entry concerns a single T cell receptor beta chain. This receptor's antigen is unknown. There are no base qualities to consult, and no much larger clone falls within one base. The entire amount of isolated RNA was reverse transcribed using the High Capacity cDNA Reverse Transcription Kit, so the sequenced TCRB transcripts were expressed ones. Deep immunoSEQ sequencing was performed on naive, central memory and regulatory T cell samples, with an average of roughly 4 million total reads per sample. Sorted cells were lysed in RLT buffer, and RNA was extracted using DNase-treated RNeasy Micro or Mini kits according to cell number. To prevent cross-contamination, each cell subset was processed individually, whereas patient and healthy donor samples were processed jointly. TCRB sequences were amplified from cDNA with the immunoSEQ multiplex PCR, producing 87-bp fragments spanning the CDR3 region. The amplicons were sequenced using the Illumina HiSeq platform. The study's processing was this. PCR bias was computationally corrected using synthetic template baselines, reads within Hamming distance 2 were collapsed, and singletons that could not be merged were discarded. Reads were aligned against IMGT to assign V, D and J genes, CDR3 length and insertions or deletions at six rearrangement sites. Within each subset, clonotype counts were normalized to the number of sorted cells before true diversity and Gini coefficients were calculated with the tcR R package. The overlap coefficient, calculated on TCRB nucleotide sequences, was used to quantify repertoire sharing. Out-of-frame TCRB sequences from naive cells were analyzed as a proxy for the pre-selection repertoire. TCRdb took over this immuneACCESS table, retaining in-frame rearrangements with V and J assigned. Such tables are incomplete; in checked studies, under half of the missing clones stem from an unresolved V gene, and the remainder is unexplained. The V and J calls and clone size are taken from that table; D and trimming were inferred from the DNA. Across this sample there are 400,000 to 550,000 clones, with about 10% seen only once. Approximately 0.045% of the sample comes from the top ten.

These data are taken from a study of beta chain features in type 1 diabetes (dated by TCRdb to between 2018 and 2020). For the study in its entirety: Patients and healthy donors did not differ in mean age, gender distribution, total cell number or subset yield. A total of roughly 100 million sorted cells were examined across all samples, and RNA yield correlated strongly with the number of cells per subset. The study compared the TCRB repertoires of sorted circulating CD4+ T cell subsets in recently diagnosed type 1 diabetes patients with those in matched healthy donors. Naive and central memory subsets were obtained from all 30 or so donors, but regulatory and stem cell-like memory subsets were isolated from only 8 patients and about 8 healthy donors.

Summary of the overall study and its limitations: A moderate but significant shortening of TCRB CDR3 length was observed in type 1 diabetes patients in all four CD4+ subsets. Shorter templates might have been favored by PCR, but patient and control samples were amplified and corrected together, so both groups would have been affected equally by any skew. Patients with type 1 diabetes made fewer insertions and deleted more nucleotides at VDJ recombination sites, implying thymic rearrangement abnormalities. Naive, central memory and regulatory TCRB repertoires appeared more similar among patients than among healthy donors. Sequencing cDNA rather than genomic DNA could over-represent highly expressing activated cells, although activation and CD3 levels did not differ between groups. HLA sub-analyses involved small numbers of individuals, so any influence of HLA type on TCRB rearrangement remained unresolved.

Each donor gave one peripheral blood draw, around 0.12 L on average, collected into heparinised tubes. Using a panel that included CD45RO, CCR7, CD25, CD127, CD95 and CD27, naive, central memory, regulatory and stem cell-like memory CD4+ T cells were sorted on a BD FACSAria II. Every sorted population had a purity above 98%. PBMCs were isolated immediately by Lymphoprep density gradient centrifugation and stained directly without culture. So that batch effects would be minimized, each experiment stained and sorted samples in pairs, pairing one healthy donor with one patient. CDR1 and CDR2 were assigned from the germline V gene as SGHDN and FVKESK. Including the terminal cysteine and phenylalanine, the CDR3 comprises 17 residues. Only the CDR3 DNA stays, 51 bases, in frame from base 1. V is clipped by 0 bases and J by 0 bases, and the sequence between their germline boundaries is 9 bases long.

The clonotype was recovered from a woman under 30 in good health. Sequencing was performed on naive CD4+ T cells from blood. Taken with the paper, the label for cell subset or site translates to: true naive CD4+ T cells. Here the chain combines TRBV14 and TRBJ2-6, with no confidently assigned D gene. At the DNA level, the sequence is TGTGCCAGCAGCCAAGATGGGAAGAGCTCTGGGGCCAACGTCCTGACTTTC. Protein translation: CASSQDGKSSGANVLTF.